The clone carrying this T cell receptor (beta chain) was recorded at least ten times. Preparing the TCRbeta library involved the use of unique molecular identifiers. TCRdb reprocessed the PCR reads with MiXCR, giving one entry per CDR3 protein. Of around 190,000 distinct CDR3 sequences in the sample, about 7% were seen once. Trimming left V 3 bases short and J 3 bases short, with 20 bases between. The CDR3 loop spans 18 amino acids. CDR1 is KGHDR and CDR2 is SFDVKD in the germline V gene. The source of the sample is a study of T-cell reconstitution after alpha-beta-depleted transplantation in children.

This receptor was identified in a boy younger than 10 with acute lymphoblastic leukemia, due to receive a stem cell transplant. The V gene is TRBV24-1, the J gene TRBJ2-1; possible D gene TRBD2, 6 bases. Sequencing used PBMCs, obtained before TCRalphabeta/CD19-depleted stem cell transplant. CDR3 nucleotide sequence: TGTGCCACCAGTGATAAACTCGGCCGGGACTTCCACTACAATGAGCAGTTCTTC. Protein: CATSDKLGRDFHYNEQFF.